Listed below are T cell receptor beta chains from one sample, sequenced in a study of blood T cell repertoires in COVID-19. Repertoires were generated with immunoSEQ multiplex PCR, while TCRdb's copy carries only in-frame clones and drops some. The sample contains under 100,000 clones, around 87% of which appear only once. Sequenced: peripheral blood. The receptors stem from a human donor in a cohort sampled during active COVID-19. Each CDR3 is given with its conserved first and last residue. D genes are given only for firm matches. Clone size is shown for a subset of rows, as once, few, many or a class of expanded clone.

abundance: .; j_gene: TRBJ1-1; v_gene: TRBV5-6; d_gene: TRBD1; CDR3nt: TGTGCCAGCAGCCCAACAGGGGGTAATACTGAAGCTTTCTTT; CDR3aa: CASSPTGGNTEAFF
abundance: .; j_gene: TRBJ2-4; v_gene: TRBV7-2; d_gene: .; CDR3nt: TGTGCCAGCAGCACCGTAGCGGTCAAAAACATTCAGTACTTC; CDR3aa: CASSTVAVKNIQYF
abundance: .; j_gene: TRBJ2-1; v_gene: TRBV5-1; d_gene: TRBD2; CDR3nt: TGCGCCAGCTTCGTAGAGCGGGGATCCTACAATGAGCAGTTCTTC; CDR3aa: CASFVERGSYNEQFF
abundance: .; j_gene: TRBJ2-6; v_gene: TRBV27; d_gene: .; CDR3nt: TGTGCCAGCAGTTTAATCAGGGCTGGGGCCAACGTCCTGACTTTC; CDR3aa: CASSLIRAGANVLTF
abundance: once; j_gene: TRBJ2-2; v_gene: TRBV5-8; d_gene: .; CDR3nt: TGTGCCAGCAGCTTGTTACAGTTAGAAAACACCGGGGAGCTGTTTTTT; CDR3aa: CASSLLQLENTGELFF
abundance: .; j_gene: TRBJ1-5; v_gene: TRBV28; d_gene: .; CDR3nt: TGTGCCAGCGGGCAGGGCGATCAGCCCCAGCATTTT; CDR3aa: CASGQGDQPQHF
abundance: .; j_gene: TRBJ1-1; v_gene: TRBV9; d_gene: .; CDR3nt: TGTGCCAGCAGTTCCAACCTGGGCAGGGAGAACACTGAAGCTTTCTTT; CDR3aa: CASSSNLGRENTEAFF
abundance: few; j_gene: TRBJ1-1; v_gene: TRBV3-1/TRBV3-2; d_gene: .; CDR3nt: TGTGCCAGCAGCCAAGATGCCGGGTACGCTGAAGCTTTCTTT; CDR3aa: CASSQDAGYAEAFF
abundance: .; j_gene: TRBJ2-3; v_gene: TRBV6-2/TRBV6-3; d_gene: .; CDR3nt: TGTGCCAGCAGTTCCCATCTCGGTGACACAGATACGCAGTATTTT; CDR3aa: CASSSHLGDTDTQYF
abundance: .; j_gene: TRBJ1-1; v_gene: TRBV7-2; d_gene: TRBD1; CDR3nt: TGTGCCAGCAGCATACGGACAGGGGAGGGAGCTTTCTTT; CDR3aa: CASSIRTGEGAFF
abundance: .; j_gene: TRBJ1-5; v_gene: TRBV10-3; d_gene: .; CDR3nt: TGTGCCGTAAACCGGGACACTAATCAGCCCCAGCATTTT; CDR3aa: CAVNRDTNQPQHF
abundance: .; j_gene: TRBJ1-2; v_gene: TRBV5-4; d_gene: TRBD1; CDR3nt: TGTGCCAGCAGCCGGGGAGGGACAGGGGGGGATCTCTATGGCTACACCTTC; CDR3aa: CASSRGGTGGDLYGYTF
abundance: .; j_gene: TRBJ1-3; v_gene: TRBV6-6; d_gene: .; CDR3nt: TGTGCCAGCAGTTACTCCAGTTTCTCTGGAAACACCATATATTTT; CDR3aa: CASSYSSFSGNTIYF
abundance: .; j_gene: TRBJ1-1; v_gene: TRBV30; d_gene: .; CDR3nt: TGTGCCTGGCGCCCCAGGGTAGGGGACACTGAAGCTTTCTTT; CDR3aa: CAWRPRVGDTEAFF
abundance: .; j_gene: TRBJ1-5; v_gene: TRBV5-4; d_gene: TRBD1; CDR3nt: TGTGCCAGCAGTTTGGACAGGGATTTTAGTCAGCCCCAGCATTTT; CDR3aa: CASSLDRDFSQPQHF
abundance: .; j_gene: TRBJ1-3; v_gene: TRBV30; d_gene: .; CDR3nt: TGTGCCTGGAGTCCTCCCGGGACACGAAACACCATATATTTT; CDR3aa: CAWSPPGTRNTIYF
abundance: .; j_gene: TRBJ1-1; v_gene: TRBV11-1; d_gene: .; CDR3nt: TGTGCCACTAGAAAAAACACTGAAGCTTTCTTT; CDR3aa: CATRKNTEAFF
abundance: .; j_gene: TRBJ2-2; v_gene: TRBV9; d_gene: TRBD1; CDR3nt: TGTGCCAGCACGGGACAGCCCGACACCGGGGAGCTGTTTTTT; CDR3aa: CASTGQPDTGELFF
abundance: few; j_gene: TRBJ1-5; v_gene: TRBV20-1; d_gene: .; CDR3nt: TGCAGTGCTAGTGGGCGGGGCAATCAGCCCCAGCATTTT; CDR3aa: CSASGRGNQPQHF
abundance: .; j_gene: TRBJ1-1; v_gene: TRBV5-6; d_gene: .; CDR3nt: TGTGCCAGCAGCTTGCGGGGGGGAGGCACTGAAGCTTTCTTT; CDR3aa: CASSLRGGGTEAFF
abundance: .; j_gene: TRBJ1-5; v_gene: TRBV10-2; d_gene: .; CDR3nt: TGCGCCAGCAGTGAGAGAGGGTGGCAGCCCCAGCATTTT; CDR3aa: CASSERGWQPQHF
abundance: .; j_gene: TRBJ1-2; v_gene: TRBV28; d_gene: .; CDR3nt: TGTGCCAGCAGTCGGGCCACTCGGACAAGGGGCCCAAACTATGGCTACACCTTC; CDR3aa: CASSRATRTRGPNYGYTF
abundance: .; j_gene: TRBJ2-7; v_gene: TRBV4-1; d_gene: .; CDR3nt: TGCGCCAGCAGCCAGTTCACAGGGTTAGGCTACGAGCAGTACTTC; CDR3aa: CASSQFTGLGYEQYF
abundance: .; j_gene: TRBJ1-1; v_gene: TRBV6-1; d_gene: .; CDR3nt: TGTGCCAGCCTTGGGGGAGGGATGAACACTGAAGCTTTCTTT; CDR3aa: CASLGGGMNTEAFF
abundance: .; j_gene: TRBJ2-1; v_gene: TRBV7-6; d_gene: .; CDR3nt: TGTGCCAGCAGCTCCCCCCTGGTGGGTACCGCGGGCAATGAGCAGTTCTTC; CDR3aa: CASSSPLVGTAGNEQFF
abundance: .; j_gene: TRBJ1-2; v_gene: TRBV20-1; d_gene: .; CDR3nt: TGCAGTGCTAGCACCGGCTATGGCTACACCTTC; CDR3aa: CSASTGYGYTF
abundance: .; j_gene: TRBJ2-5; v_gene: TRBV5-1; d_gene: .; CDR3nt: TGCGCCAGCAGCTTGTGGGACAAGTACCAAGAGACCCAGTACTTC; CDR3aa: CASSLWDKYQETQYF
abundance: .; j_gene: TRBJ1-1; v_gene: TRBV6-5; d_gene: .; CDR3nt: TGTGCCAGCACGGGGTCAACCAGGGGAAACACTGAAGCTTTCTTT; CDR3aa: CASTGSTRGNTEAFF
abundance: medium-sized; j_gene: TRBJ1-4; v_gene: TRBV28; d_gene: TRBD1; CDR3nt: TGTGCCAGCAGCACCGGGACAGCCCCGAATGAAAAACTGTTTTTT; CDR3aa: CASSTGTAPNEKLFF
abundance: few; j_gene: TRBJ2-3; v_gene: TRBV29-1; d_gene: .; CDR3nt: TGCAGCGCTATGGGCAGCACAGATACGCAGTATTTT; CDR3aa: CSAMGSTDTQYF
abundance: .; j_gene: TRBJ1-3; v_gene: TRBV5-5; d_gene: .; CDR3nt: TGTGCCAGCAGTCCTTGGGGCAACTCTGGAAACACCATATATTTT; CDR3aa: CASSPWGNSGNTIYF
abundance: .; j_gene: TRBJ1-3; v_gene: TRBV18; d_gene: .; CDR3nt: TGTGCCAGCTCGCCAGTACAGGGAACATTTGGAAACACCATATATTTT; CDR3aa: CASSPVQGTFGNTIYF
abundance: .; j_gene: TRBJ2-7; v_gene: TRBV18; d_gene: .; CDR3nt: TGTGCCAGCTCACGAGGACAGAGCTACGAGCAGTACTTC; CDR3aa: CASSRGQSYEQYF
abundance: .; j_gene: TRBJ2-2; v_gene: TRBV7-9; d_gene: .; CDR3nt: TGTGCCAGCAGTTCCCCCAGAGGGTCGAACACCGGGGAGCTGTTTTTT; CDR3aa: CASSSPRGSNTGELFF
abundance: .; j_gene: TRBJ1-1; v_gene: TRBV3-1/TRBV3-2; d_gene: .; CDR3nt: TGTGCCAGCAGTCCCAGGAGGCGCACTGAAGCTTTCTTT; CDR3aa: CASSPRRRTEAFF
abundance: .; j_gene: TRBJ2-1; v_gene: TRBV18; d_gene: TRBD1; CDR3nt: TGTGCCAGTACAAATGAGGACAGGGGAAACAATGAGCAGTTCTTC; CDR3aa: CASTNEDRGNNEQFF
abundance: .; j_gene: TRBJ1-1; v_gene: TRBV12-3/TRBV12-4; d_gene: .; CDR3nt: TGTGCCAGCAGTTCCGGGTTGTGGACTGAAGCTTTCTTT; CDR3aa: CASSSGLWTEAFF
abundance: .; j_gene: TRBJ1-1; v_gene: TRBV7-2; d_gene: .; CDR3nt: TGTGCCAGCAGCATAGTCGGGGGTCGGAACACTGAAGCTTTCTTT; CDR3aa: CASSIVGGRNTEAFF
abundance: .; j_gene: TRBJ2-2; v_gene: TRBV20-1; d_gene: .; CDR3nt: TGCAGTGCTAGTCGCAGGGTAGGGGCCGGGGAGCTGTTTTTT; CDR3aa: CSASRRVGAGELFF
abundance: .; j_gene: TRBJ2-1; v_gene: TRBV5-4; d_gene: .; CDR3nt: TGTGCCAGCAGCTTCGGCAGACGGGACAATGAGCAGTTCTTC; CDR3aa: CASSFGRRDNEQFF
abundance: .; j_gene: TRBJ2-7; v_gene: TRBV12-3/TRBV12-4; d_gene: .; CDR3nt: TGTGCCAGCAGAAATCAGGACACCTACGAGCAGTACTTC; CDR3aa: CASRNQDTYEQYF
abundance: .; j_gene: TRBJ1-5; v_gene: TRBV6-2/TRBV6-3; d_gene: .; CDR3nt: TGTGCCAGCAGTTACGTTGGGCAGACCAATAGCAATCAGCCCCAGCATTTT; CDR3aa: CASSYVGQTNSNQPQHF
abundance: .; j_gene: TRBJ2-6; v_gene: TRBV10-1; d_gene: .; CDR3nt: TGCGCCAGCAGTGATACAGGCTTAGGGGCCAACGTCCTGACTTTC; CDR3aa: CASSDTGLGANVLTF
abundance: few; j_gene: TRBJ1-5; v_gene: TRBV7-9; d_gene: .; CDR3nt: TGTGCCAGCAGCTCCTTACTGACAGAGAGTAGCAATCAGCCCCAGCATTTT; CDR3aa: CASSSLLTESSNQPQHF
abundance: .; j_gene: TRBJ1-4; v_gene: TRBV25-1; d_gene: TRBD1; CDR3nt: TGTGCCAGCAGTCCTCCGGGGGGACAGGGCCGTGAAAAACTGTTTTTT; CDR3aa: CASSPPGGQGREKLFF